The T cell receptor beta chain under discussion was sequenced for a study of T cells in localized non-small cell lung cancer. This clone was counted a few times. Its antigen is currently unknown. Study-wide findings and caveats: Heterogeneity within the tumor remains possible, as just one region underwent sequencing.

Some clones are missing from TCRdb's copy, which holds only in-frame ones; the method was immunoSEQ multiplex PCR. The data show 2,000 or so clones, 22% seen once. The CDR3 is 14 amino acids. Germline CDR1 WSHSY, CDR2 SAAADI. The V and J ends lost 0 bases and 8 bases, in that order; junction bases with no gene match: 4. This clonotype was obtained from a man aged 40 to 70 with stage II lung adenocarcinoma. The sample in question was normal lung tissue next to the tumor, obtained before any cancer treatment. The rearrangement links TRBV10-2 to TRBJ2-1; 7 nucleotides align to TRBD2. CDR3 amino acids: CASSESGRGYEQFF. In DNA form, the CDR3 reads TGCGCCAGCAGTGAGTCAGGGAGGGGCTATGAGCAGTTCTTC.